One and the same sample provided the 25 T cell receptor beta chains below, sequenced in a study of blood T cell repertoires in COVID-19. Libraries were prepared by immunoSEQ multiplex PCR; TCRdb keeps only in-frame clonotypes and omits some of them. The sample has around 380,000 clones, 81% seen once. The sample comprised peripheral blood. These receptors all come from a human donor with acute or convalescent COVID-19. The donor label of this sample is uncertain.

This clone has more than one count but fewer than ten. The sample holds other DNA sequences that translate to the same CDR3. The rearrangement joins TRBV6-5 to TRBJ1-1, with D maybe TRBD1 (5 bases). Looked up from germline, CDR1 is MNHEY and CDR2 is SVGAGI. The CDR3 extends over 14 amino acids. The V end was cut by 0 bases, the J end by 5 bases, with 10 bases between. CDR3 amino acids: CASSYSGGKTEAFF. The CDR3 nucleotides are TGTGCCAGCAGTTACTCCGGGGGGAAGACTGAAGCTTTCTTT.

The V call is TRBV19, the J call TRBJ1-1; 9 nucleotides agree with TRBD1. CDR3 size: 15 residues. Germline CDR1 and CDR2: LNHDA and SQIVND (reference sequence). V shed 5 bases, J shed 1 base, and the junction held 5 bases outside the gene matches. Here the CDR3 reads CASSRTGVPNTEAFF. The CDR3 DNA reads TGTGCCAGTAGTCGGACAGGGGTCCCGAACACTGAAGCTTTCTTT.

This chain connects TRBV30 to TRBJ1-3; D may be TRBD1 (6 bases). V was trimmed by 4 bases and J by 9 bases, leaving 13 bases between them. Germline CDR1 is GTSNPN and CDR2 is SVGIG (reference sequence). The CDR3 has 12 residues. The CDR3 nucleotides are TGTGCCTGGACCAAGGGGGGGGTCACCATATATTTT. It translates to CAWTKGGVTIYF.

The V call is TRBV9, the J call TRBJ2-7; 8 bases agree with TRBD2. Germline V CDR1 and CDR2: SGDLS, YYNGEE. V gave up 0 bases and J gave up 6 bases; unmatched junction bases: 8. This CDR3 comprises 15 residues. The CDR3 loop reads CASSVVGLVGPEQYF. Written as DNA, the CDR3 is TGTGCCAGCAGCGTAGTGGGACTAGTCGGTCCCGAGCAGTACTTC.

This clone was seen a few times. This sequence joins TRBV7-7 and TRBJ2-2; D remains unclear. CDR3 length: 15 residues. In germline, CDR1 is SSHAT, CDR2 FNYEAQ (reference sequence). V lost 1 base to trimming and J lost 3 bases, with 9 bases between them. The CDR3 nucleotides read TGTGCCAGCAGCTTAGGTTTAGTAGACACCGGGGAGCTGTTTTTT. Amino acids: CASSLGLVDTGELFF. Complete variable domain (other parts from reference TRBV7-7 and TRBJ2-2): GAGVSQSPRYKVTKRGQDVTLRCDPISSHATLYWYQQALGQGPEFLTYFNYEAQPDKSGLPSDRFSAERPEGSISTLTIQRTEQRDSAMYRCASSLGLVDTGELFFGEGSRLTVL.

This sequence joins TRBV2 and TRBJ2-2, with 8 positions matching TRBD2. The V and J ends lost 6 bases and 4 bases, in that order; junction bases with no gene match: 22. The CDR3 length is 20 residues. Germline CDR1 and CDR2: SNHLY and FYNNEI. The CDR3 here is CASSHSYETSASLGTGELFF. For the CDR3, the DNA is TGTGCCAGCAGCCACTCGTATGAGACTAGCGCCTCTCTGGGCACCGGGGAGCTGTTTTTT. The entire variable domain, with the rest obtained from reference TRBV2 and TRBJ2-2, is as follows: EPEVTQTPSHQVTQMGQEVILRCVPISNHLYFYWYRQILGQKVEFLVSFYNNEISEKSEIFDDQFSVERPDGSNFTLKIRSTKLEDSAMYFCASSHSYETSASLGTGELFFGEGSRLTVL.

The chain couples TRBV28 to TRBJ1-5; TRBD1 aligns across 7 bases. The CDR3 runs 16 residues. J lost 0 bases, V lost 6 bases, and 8 bases had no gene match. Germline values: CDR1 MDHEN, CDR2 SYDVKM. CDR3 region: CASRAGQANSNQPQHF. The CDR3 DNA reads TGTGCCAGCAGGGCCGGACAGGCGAATAGCAATCAGCCCCAGCATTTT.

For the CDR3, the DNA is TGTGCCAGCAGCGTAGGACAGGGCCCGAACAATGAGCAGTTCTTC. This translates into CASSVGQGPNNEQFF. The chain recombines TRBV6-5 with TRBJ2-1; TRBD1 matches 8 bases. CDR1 MNHEY and CDR2 SVGAGI come from the germline V gene. The junction had 9 bases not matched to a gene; V was cut back by 6 bases and J by 5 bases. This CDR3 contains 15 residues.

This clone is a singleton in its sample. The gene calls are TRBV28 and TRBJ2-7, with D perhaps TRBD2 (5 bases). V shed 2 bases and J shed 3 bases, with 11 bases lying between them. The CDR3 loop spans 14 amino acids. Germline lookup yields CDR1 MDHEN and CDR2 SYDVKM. The CDR3 DNA is TGTGCCAGCAGTTTAGCGGGCATTAGCTACGAGCAGTACTTC. Translating it yields CASSLAGISYEQYF.

The chain joins TRBV11-2 to TRBJ2-5, with D tentatively TRBD2 (5 bases). Trimming pared 4 bases from V and 7 bases from J, leaving 13 bases between. Germline loops: CDR1 SGHAT, CDR2 FQNNGV. This CDR3 has 13 amino acids. CDR3 bases: TGTGCCAGCAGCTCTAGCCAACTCGGGACCCAGTACTTC. This gives the protein CASSSSQLGTQYF.

This sequence joins TRBV27 and TRBJ2-7; TRBD2 matches 10 bases. This CDR3 is built from 15 residues. J gave up 1 base and V 6 bases, and 6 bases lay outside the gene matches. From germline, CDR1 is MNHEY and CDR2 SMNVEV (reference sequence). The CDR3 region has the DNA TGTGCCAGCAGACCCTTAGCGGGAGGTTCCTACGAGCAGTACTTC. It encodes CASRPLAGGSYEQYF.

This chain links TRBV2 with TRBJ1-6, with 7 bases fitting TRBD1. The CDR3 spans 17 residues. Trimming removed 2 bases from V and 6 bases from J; junction bases left unmatched: 10. Per the germline V gene, CDR1 is SNHLY and CDR2 is FYNNEI. CDR3 nucleotide sequence: TGTGCCAGCAGTGAATATAGCCGACAGGGCCTTAATTCACCCCTCCACTTT. Translating it yields CASSEYSRQGLNSPLHF.

This clone has just one count. The chain joins TRBV6-5 to TRBJ2-7, with 9 bases matching TRBD1. Trimming removed 11 bases from V and 6 bases from J; junction bases left unmatched: 14. Per the germline V gene, CDR1 is MNHEY and CDR2 is SVGAGI. The CDR3 contains 14 residues. In DNA, the CDR3 is TGTGCCGGGGGGGGACAGGGAAGTTACGCCGAGCAGTACTTC. Translation: CAGGGQGSYAEQYF.

The rearrangement uses TRBV2 and TRBJ2-1, with 8 nucleotides matching TRBD1. The CDR3 contains 16 residues. Germline lookup yields CDR1 SNHLY and CDR2 FYNNEI. Unmatched junction bases numbered 8, after V lost 6 bases and J lost 1 base. The CDR3 DNA is TGTGCCAGCAGCGCTCAGGGGGCATTATCCTACAATGAGCAGTTCTTC. This codes for CASSAQGALSYNEQFF.

V usage is TRBV7-8 and J usage is TRBJ1-6; D gene unclear. Trimming shortened V by 6 bases and J by 5 bases, and 5 bases separated the two germline ends. This CDR3 is 12 amino acids long. Per germline, CDR1 SGHVS and CDR2 FQNEAQ. This CDR3 is CASSIDNSPLHF. CDR3 coding DNA: TGTGCCAGCAGTATCGATAATTCACCCCTCCACTTT.

The chain has TRBV4-2 and TRBJ2-1; 9 nucleotides line up with TRBD1. V was pared by 5 bases and J by 3 bases, with 5 bases of the junction left unmatched. The CDR3 covers 15 residues. CDR1 and CDR2 from the germline V gene are LGHNA and YNFKEQ. The CDR3 sequence is CASSAGTGNYNEQFF. CDR3 nucleotides: TGTGCCAGCAGCGCCGGGACAGGGAACTACAATGAGCAGTTCTTC.

The V and J genes are TRBV6-6 and TRBJ2-7; unclear D gene. The V end lost 0 bases, the J end lost 5 bases, and 11 bases lay between the germline ends. The CDR3 is 14 residues long. The germline gives CDR1 MNHNY, CDR2 SVGAGI (reference sequence). CDR3 coding DNA: TGTGCCAGCAGTTACTCCCGCGACTGGGACGAGCAGTACTTC. It specifies CASSYSRDWDEQYF.

This chain joins TRBV18 and TRBJ1-1; 11 nucleotides agree with TRBD1. The J segment lost 5 bases and the V segment lost 3 bases, leaving 5 bases of the junction unmatched. Germline V gene lookup returns CDR1 KGHSH and CDR2 LQKENI. The CDR3 is made up of 15 amino acids. The CDR3: CASSPGTGGMTEAFF. The CDR3 bases are TGTGCCAGCTCACCCGGGACAGGGGGTATGACTGAAGCTTTCTTT.

The table lists this clone with a few counts. V is TRBV9 and J is TRBJ2-1, with a weak D call TRBD1 (6 bases). Germline lookup yields CDR1 SGDLS and CDR2 YYNGEE. The CDR3 has 16 residues. V was pared by 0 bases and J by 10 bases, with 20 bases between. The CDR3 sequence: CASSVGWGLAGGEQFF. The DNA of the CDR3 is TGTGCCAGCAGCGTAGGATGGGGGCTGGCTGGTGGGGAGCAGTTCTTC.

This clone has just a few counts. The V gene is TRBV10-1, the J gene TRBJ1-6, with TRBD1 as a possible D gene (6 bases). V gave up 6 bases and J gave up 9 bases, with 15 bases separating them. CDR3 length equals 14 residues. CDR1 and CDR2 (germline): WNHNN, SYGVQD (reference sequence). This CDR3 reads CASSPTGSTSPLHF. In nucleotides, the CDR3 is TGCGCCAGCAGCCCCACAGGGTCTACTTCACCCCTCCACTTT.

The chain is built from TRBV7-2 and TRBJ1-4, with 7 nucleotides matching TRBD1. CDR1 is SGHTA and CDR2 is FQGNSA in the germline V gene. This CDR3 has 15 residues. J lost 8 bases, V lost 5 bases, and 11 bases had no gene match. CDR3: CASSIEGAIGEKLFF. CDR3 DNA sequence: TGTGCCAGCAGCATAGAGGGGGCCATTGGGGAAAAACTGTTTTTT.

The rearrangement joins TRBV6-8 to TRBJ2-7, with 8 bases aligning to TRBD1. V shed 0 bases and J 4 bases; nucleotides not matched to a gene: 5. Per germline, CDR1 MNHGY and CDR2 SAAAGT. There are 15 residues in the CDR3. The CDR3 is CASSYSSGGGYEQYF. The CDR3 coding sequence is TGTGCCAGCAGTTACTCGTCAGGGGGCGGGTACGAGCAGTACTTC.

This clone was found once. The CDR3, as DNA: TGTGCCAGCAGCGTACCGGGACAGCAATCCTACGAGCAGTACTTC. It specifies CASSVPGQQSYEQYF. V gene TRBV7-2 combines with J gene TRBJ2-7; 7 positions match TRBD1. V dropped 5 bases and J dropped 1; count of bases not matched to a gene: 8. Germline-derived CDR1 and CDR2 are SGHTA and FQGNSA. The CDR3 extends over 15 amino acids.

The rearrangement uses TRBV29-1 and TRBJ2-2; tentatively, D is TRBD2 (6 bases). The ends were cut back, 8 bases at V and 6 bases at J, with 13 bases in the middle. This CDR3 has 12 amino acids. Germline CDR1 reads SQVTM; CDR2 reads ANQGSEA. The CDR3 DNA reads TGCAGCATCCAGCGGGTGGCCGGGGAGCTGTTTTTT. Residues: CSIQRVAGELFF.

The chain couples TRBV6-5 to TRBJ1-4; unclear D gene. V gave up 6 bases and J gave up 7 bases, with 15 bases separating them. Germline V gives CDR1 MNHEY, CDR2 SVGAGI. The CDR3 extends over 14 amino acids. The CDR3 region is CASSPRGVSEKLFF. The CDR3, as DNA: TGTGCCAGCAGCCCCCGGGGAGTAAGTGAAAAACTGTTTTTT.